The 29 T cell receptor beta chains presented below share a single source sample, sequenced in a study of OX40 agonist ivuxolimab in advanced cancers. The assay was immunoSEQ multiplex PCR, and TCRdb's table has in-frame clones only and misses some. This table holds 66,000 or so clones, approximately 77% found once. The sequencing used CD4+ or CD8+ T cells sorted from blood, collected in a trial of the OX40 agonist ivuxolimab. These receptors came from an adult with an advanced solid tumor such as melanoma, head and neck, liver or kidney cancer.

V is TRBV28 and J is TRBJ2-3, with 8 bases identical to TRBD2. The CDR3 is made up of 15 amino acids. Germline values: CDR1 MDHEN, CDR2 SYDVKM. The CDR3 region has the DNA TGTGTGTCACGCGGGGGGACGGCTAGCACAGATACGCAGTATTTT. Translated: CVSRGGTASTDTQYF.

V gene TRBV14 combines with J gene TRBJ2-3; D uncertain. CDR3 length: 15 amino acids. CDR1 and CDR2 from the germline V gene are SGHDN and FVKESK. V gave up 0 bases and J gave up 4 bases, with 11 bases separating them. CDR3 DNA: TGTGCCAGCAGCCAAGATTGGGGTCGCTCAGATACGCAGTATTTT. It is translated as CASSQDWGRSDTQYF.

In DNA, the CDR3 is TGTGCCAGCAGCCCAAATAGGGAGACCCAGTACTTC. Its translation is CASSPNRETQYF. This chain links TRBV7-6 with TRBJ2-5; D is ambiguous. This CDR3 comprises 12 residues. With 5 bases removed from V and 5 bases from J, the gap between germline ends came to 9 bases. The germline V gene has CDR1 SGHVS and CDR2 FNYEAQ. The entire variable domain, with the rest obtained from reference TRBV7-6 and TRBJ2-5, is as follows: GAGVSQSPRYKVTKRGQDVALRCDPISGHVSLYWYRQALGQGPEFLTYFNYEAQQDKSGLPNDRFSAERPEGSISTLTIQRTEQRDSAMYRCASSPNRETQYFGPGTRLLVL.

This chain's CDR3 is CASSLERASEAFF. The CDR3 DNA is TGTGCCAGCAGCTTGGAGCGAGCTTCTGAAGCTTTCTTT. The rearrangement joins TRBV5-4 to TRBJ1-1; D is uncertain. The CDR3 is 13 amino acids. Germline V lookup: CDR1 SGHNT, CDR2 YYREEE (reference sequence). Trimming cost V 0 bases and J 6 bases, with 9 bases left between them. Variable domain in full (rest from reference TRBV5-4 and TRBJ1-1): ETGVTQSPTHLIKTRGQQVTLRCSSQSGHNTVSWYQQALGQGPQFIFQYYREEENGRGNFPPRFSGLQFPNYSSELNVNALELDDSALYLCASSLERASEAFFGQGTRLTVV.

The chain recombines TRBV4-1 with TRBJ2-7; 8 positions agree with TRBD1. Losses at the gene ends were 2 bases for V and 6 bases for J; bases not matched to a gene: 18. The CDR3 covers 18 residues. The germline V gene has CDR1 MGHRA and CDR2 YSYEKL. The DNA of the CDR3 is TGCGCCAGCAGCCAATCTCCGGTTTCCGGACAGGGTAGCGGCGAGCAGTACTTC. This sequence encodes CASSQSPVSGQGSGEQYF.

The chain recombines TRBV30 with TRBJ2-2, with 7 bases identical to TRBD1. V was clipped by 0 bases and J by 6 bases; unmatched bases: 4. Germline V gene sequence: CDR1 GTSNPN, CDR2 SVGIG (reference sequence). This CDR3 has 14 amino acids. The DNA of the CDR3 is TGTGCCTGGAGTGTAGGTACAGGGGCCGGGGAGCTGTTTTTT. Its translation: CAWSVGTGAGELFF.

This clone was seen just once. The J gene is TRBJ2-1, the V gene TRBV28; weak D call: TRBD1 (8 bases). This CDR3 comprises 14 residues. V shed 3 bases and J shed 6 bases, with 12 bases lying between them. CDR1 and CDR2 from the germline V gene are MDHEN and SYDVKM. CDR3 in amino acids: CASSLTGEGNEQFF. CDR3 DNA: TGTGCCAGCAGTTTGACAGGGGAGGGCAATGAGCAGTTCTTC.

The chain combines TRBV6-5 with TRBJ2-5; a weak D match, TRBD2 (5 bases). Germline lookup yields CDR1 MNHEY and CDR2 SVGAGI. Deletions cut 7 bases from V and 5 bases from J, with 8 bases between. This CDR3 region has 11 residues. The CDR3 loop is CASTRGETQYF. DNA for the CDR3: TGTGCCAGCACCCGAGGGGAGACCCAGTACTTC.

V and J are TRBV2 and TRBJ2-7; a weak D match, TRBD2 (6 bases). The CDR3 is made up of 13 amino acids. V was clipped by 7 bases and J by 5 bases, with 15 bases between them. CDR1 and CDR2 (germline): SNHLY, FYNNEI. The CDR3 DNA is TGTGCCAGCACCCTCGGGGGTTGGGACGAGCAGTACTTC. It translates to CASTLGGWDEQYF.

The chain employs TRBV11-2 and TRBJ2-7, with 11 bases matching TRBD2. The CDR3 spans 14 residues. Trimming removed 5 bases from V and 3 bases from J; junction bases left unmatched: 3. The germline CDR1 and CDR2 sequences are SGHAT and FQNNGV. As DNA, the CDR3 is TGTGCCAGCAGCCTAGGGACTAGCGGCTACGAGCAGTACTTC. Translating gives CASSLGTSGYEQYF.

The chain combines TRBV6-6 with TRBJ2-2; the match to TRBD1 covers 9 bases. Germline assignment: CDR1 MNHNY and CDR2 SVGAGI (reference sequence). This CDR3 region has 14 residues. J gave up 3 bases and V 8 bases, and 4 bases lay outside the gene matches. As DNA, the CDR3 is TGTGCCAGCTATGACAGGGGGGACACCGGGGAGCTGTTTTTT. Amino acids: CASYDRGDTGELFF.

The chain couples TRBV5-1 to TRBJ1-3; D not certain. Germline CDR1 SGHRS, CDR2 YFSETQ. The V and J ends lost 0 bases and 1 base respectively, with 17 bases between them. The CDR3 sequence is 18 residues long. This CDR3 reads CASSLAGLGLGSGNTIYF. CDR3 nucleotide sequence: TGCGCCAGCAGCTTGGCCGGATTAGGGTTGGGATCTGGAAACACCATATATTTT.

The chain uses TRBV6-5 and TRBJ2-1, with TRBD2 as a possible D gene (6 bases). With 5 bases removed from V and 7 bases from J, the gap between germline ends came to 15 bases. The CDR3 consists of 14 residues. In germline, CDR1 is MNHEY, CDR2 SVGAGI. The CDR3 nucleotides read TGTGCCAGCAGTGGGTCGCGGGAAAAAAATGAGCAGTTCTTC. It yields the protein CASSGSREKNEQFF.

The genes are TRBV6-5 and TRBJ2-4; 8 nucleotides line up with TRBD1. The ends lost 5 bases at V and 4 bases at J; junction bases unmatched: 4. CDR3 size: 14 residues. The germline CDR1 and CDR2 sequences are MNHEY and SVGAGI. The DNA of the CDR3 is TGTGCCAGCAGTAAGGACAGGGTAAAAAACATTCAGTACTTC. Its translation is CASSKDRVKNIQYF.

This clone was counted once. The V gene is TRBV10-3, the J gene TRBJ2-3, with TRBD2 as a possible D gene (5 bases). The CDR3 loop spans 14 amino acids. Trimming took off 8 bases at V and 2 bases at J, with 14 bases between the two ends. Germline V gene lookup returns CDR1 ENHRY and CDR2 SYGVKD. The CDR3 region is CAIRDRADTDTQYF. CDR3 DNA sequence: TGTGCCATCCGGGATCGAGCGGACACAGATACGCAGTATTTT.

V is TRBV11-2 and J is TRBJ2-3, with TRBD2 matching over 8 bases. CDR3 length: 16 residues. Trimming took 0 bases from V and 6 from J; bases not matched to a gene: 8. The germline gives CDR1 SGHAT, CDR2 FQNNGV. The CDR3 DNA follows: TGTGCCAGCAGCTTAGATCTAGGACTAGCCGCCGATACGCAGTATTTT. It translates to CASSLDLGLAADTQYF.

This chain links TRBV6-1 with TRBJ1-1; no clear D gene. The length of the CDR3 is 15 residues. CDR1 is MNHNS, CDR2 SASEGT, per germline. Trimming cost V 3 bases and J 8 bases, with 19 bases left between them. Here the CDR3 DNA reads TGTGCCAGCAGTGATGAGCGCCGCTGGGTAGGGGAAGCTTTCTTT. This gives the protein CASSDERRWVGEAFF.

This sequence joins TRBV18 and TRBJ1-2; 8 nucleotides match TRBD1. From germline, CDR1 is KGHSH and CDR2 LQKENI. The CDR3 extends over 14 amino acids. With 3 bases clipped from V and 5 bases from J, the junction kept 5 bases outside the gene matches. CDR3 sequence reads: CASSPEGTGYGYTF. In nucleotides, the CDR3 is TGTGCCAGCTCACCCGAGGGGACAGGTTATGGCTACACCTTC.

This clone has just one count. The J gene is TRBJ2-4, the V gene TRBV30; D is uncertain. This CDR3 region has 14 residues. CDR1 and CDR2 from the germline V gene are GTSNPN and SVGIG (reference sequence). V was cut by 0 bases and J by 7 bases, with 13 bases left in between. CDR3 coding DNA: TGTGCCTGGAGTGTACCTTTGAGACGGAACATTCAGTACTTC. This encodes CAWSVPLRRNIQYF.

The chain uses TRBV4-1 and TRBJ2-1, with D possibly matching TRBD1 (6 bases). Germline V gene data show CDR1 as MGHRA and CDR2 as YSYEKL. This CDR3 comprises 16 residues. Trimming pared 6 bases from V and 2 bases from J, leaving 17 bases between. The CDR3 DNA reads as TGCGCCAGCAGTCCCAGGGGCCTTACCCCCTACAATGAGCAGTTCTTC. Amino acids: CASSPRGLTPYNEQFF.

This sequence joins TRBV19 and TRBJ2-5, with D unresolved. Trimming left V 10 bases short and J 2 bases short, with 14 bases between. Per the germline V gene, CDR1 is LNHDA and CDR2 is SQIVND (reference sequence). The CDR3 has 13 amino acids. The CDR3 reads CATGGFDQETQYF. The CDR3 DNA sequence: TGTGCCACCGGTGGTTTTGATCAAGAGACCCAGTACTTC.

The chain carries TRBV28 and TRBJ2-7; TRBD2 is a possible D gene (6 bases). Between the trimmed V and J ends, which lost 6 bases and 9 bases, there was a span of 21 bases. CDR1 is MDHEN, CDR2 SYDVKM, per germline. The CDR3 sequence is 14 residues long. The CDR3 coding sequence is TGTGCCAGCAGCACCGGGACTCAAACCCACGGGCAGTACTTC. This sequence encodes CASSTGTQTHGQYF.

This chain connects TRBV2 to TRBJ1-1; the match to TRBD1 covers 10 bases. Per the germline V gene, CDR1 is SNHLY and CDR2 is FYNNEI. CDR3 length: 16 amino acids. With 3 bases clipped from V and 6 bases from J, the junction kept 10 bases outside the gene matches. The CDR3 DNA follows: TGTGCCAGCAGTGATCCCGGACAGGGGGTTGGAGCTGAAGCTTTCTTT. Encoded protein: CASSDPGQGVGAEAFF.

This chain joins TRBV2 and TRBJ1-1; D might be TRBD1 (5 bases). The CDR3 extends over 13 amino acids. The V gene lost 5 bases and the J gene lost 4 bases, with 11 bases spanning the gap. The germline V gene encodes CDR1 SNHLY and CDR2 FYNNEI. The CDR3 here is CASSRDGLTEAFF. DNA of the CDR3: TGTGCCAGCAGTAGGGACGGGCTCACTGAAGCTTTCTTT.

As concerns this clone: Other DNA sequences in this specimen translate into the identical CDR3. The chain is built from TRBV19 and TRBJ2-2; no firm D call. Per the germline V gene, CDR1 is LNHDA and CDR2 is SQIVND (reference sequence). With 1 base removed from V and 3 bases from J, the gap between germline ends came to 6 bases. The length of the CDR3 is 14 residues. As DNA, the CDR3 is TGTGCCAGTAGTATAGGTAGGGACACCGGGGAGCTGTTTTTT. Translating gives CASSIGRDTGELFF.

V gene TRBV28 combines with J gene TRBJ2-1, with TRBD2 identical over 8 bases. The CDR3 runs to 14 residues. CDR1 MDHEN and CDR2 SYDVKM come from the germline V gene. After removal of 6 bases from V and 6 bases from J, the junction contained 7 bases not matched to a gene. CDR3 loop: CASRYSGNPNEQFF. The CDR3, as DNA: TGTGCCAGCAGATATAGCGGGAACCCCAATGAGCAGTTCTTC.

The rearrangement joins TRBV27 to TRBJ1-5; maybe TRBD1 (5 bases). CDR1 is MNHEY and CDR2 is SMNVEV in the germline V gene (reference sequence). With 6 bases removed from V and 1 base from J, the gap between germline ends came to 13 bases. The CDR3 loop spans 15 amino acids. The CDR3 loop is CASRVVGLSNQPQHF. The CDR3 nucleotides read TGTGCCAGCAGGGTCGTGGGACTCAGCAATCAGCCCCAGCATTTT.

The chain couples TRBV28 to TRBJ1-1, with TRBD1 matching 7 bases. CDR1 and CDR2 from the germline V gene are MDHEN and SYDVKM. There are 17 residues in the CDR3. The junction had 14 bases not matched to a gene; V was cut back by 6 bases and J by 1 base. This CDR3 reads CASSLQGVVEANTEAFF. For the CDR3, the DNA is TGTGCCAGCAGCCTCCAGGGGGTGGTAGAGGCGAACACTGAAGCTTTCTTT.

The chain has TRBV15 and TRBJ1-1; no clear D. CDR1 and CDR2 (germline): LNHNV, YYDKDF (reference sequence). The CDR3 has 13 residues. The germline V and J ends were trimmed by 0 bases and 7 bases, with 9 bases remaining between them. CDR3 residues: CATSRDRRGEAFF. The CDR3 bases are TGTGCCACCAGCAGAGATCGCAGAGGTGAAGCTTTCTTT.